Below are 30 T cell receptor beta chains sequenced from a single sample in a study of T cell repertoires in cytomegalovirus infection. MiXCR, run by TCRdb on the reads, gives a single entry per CDR3 protein. The sample consists of almost 500,000 distinct CDR3 sequences, approximately 11% of them appearing once. Input material: PBMCs. All receptors come from a human donor in good health (CMV status not recorded). Some clones in this sample may be carry-over from other donors' samples.

This clonotype appeared a few times. This rearrangement joins TRBV30 to TRBJ1-1; tentatively, D is TRBD1 (6 bases). Trimming pared 7 bases from V and 7 bases from J, leaving 22 bases between. The CDR3 spans 14 residues. Germline V gene data show CDR1 as GTSNPN and CDR2 as SVGIG (reference sequence). The CDR3 sequence: CASNPGPGAVEAFF. Here the CDR3 DNA reads TGTGCCTCCAATCCCGGTCCGGGGGCTGTTGAAGCTTTCTTT.

This clonotype was seen many times. V is TRBV6-2 or TRBV6-3 and J is TRBJ2-3, with TRBD2 as a possible D gene (5 bases). With 6 bases removed from V and 1 base from J, the gap between germline ends came to 17 bases. Germline V gene sequence: CDR1 MNHEY, CDR2 SVGEGT. The CDR3 length is 16 residues. CDR3 residues: CASSDPYGDGTDTQYF. The CDR3 region has the DNA TGTGCCAGCAGCGACCCTTACGGGGATGGCACAGATACGCAGTATTTT.

The chain joins TRBV6-5 to TRBJ1-2; TRBD1 matches 9 bases. V lost 6 bases and J lost 6; bases outside the gene matches: 5. Germline loops: CDR1 MNHEY, CDR2 SVGAGI. The CDR3 is made up of 13 amino acids. The CDR3 coding sequence is TGTGCCAGCAGGGGGACAGGGCAGAATGGCTACACCTTC. This sequence encodes CASRGTGQNGYTF.

This clonotype was seen many times. The chain couples TRBV7-2 to TRBJ1-2, with TRBD1 identical over 9 bases. Germline values: CDR1 SGHTA, CDR2 FQGNSA. The CDR3 contains 14 residues. Trimming removed 4 bases from V and 8 bases from J; junction bases left unmatched: 8. In DNA form, the CDR3 reads TGTGCCAGCAGCTCCGGGACAGGGTATCTCGGCTACACCTTC. Translated, it gives CASSSGTGYLGYTF. Using reference TRBV7-2 and TRBJ1-2 for the parts outside the CDR3, the full variable domain is GAGVSQSPSNKVTEKGKDVELRCDPISGHTALYWYRQSLGQGLEFLIYFQGNSAPDKSGLPSDRFSAERTGGSVSTLTIQRTQQEDSAVYLCASSSGTGYLGYTFGSGTRLTVV.

The sample holds a few counts of this clonotype. The chain has TRBV3-1 and TRBJ2-7; D not certain. Trimming took 0 bases from V and 5 from J, leaving 2 bases between them. From germline, CDR1 is LGHDT and CDR2 YNNKEL (reference sequence). The CDR3 runs to 11 residues. This CDR3 is CASSQENEQYF. For the CDR3, the DNA is TGTGCCAGCAGCCAAGAAAACGAGCAGTACTTC.

This clonotype came up many times. The rearrangement joins TRBV7-6 to TRBJ2-3, with TRBD2 matching over 14 bases. J gave up 2 bases and V 3 bases, and 4 bases lay outside the gene matches. The CDR3 length is 17 residues. Germline V lookup: CDR1 SGHVS, CDR2 FNYEAQ. The CDR3 loop reads CASSFGTSGGITDTQYF. The CDR3 nucleotides are TGTGCCAGCAGCTTCGGGACTAGCGGGGGCATCACAGATACGCAGTATTTT. Using reference TRBV7-6 and TRBJ2-3 for the parts outside the CDR3, the full variable domain is GAGVSQSPRYKVTKRGQDVALRCDPISGHVSLYWYRQALGQGPEFLTYFNYEAQQDKSGLPNDRFSAERPEGSISTLTIQRTEQRDSAMYRCASSFGTSGGITDTQYFGPGTRLTVL.

This clonotype was seen a few times. V usage is TRBV18 and J usage is TRBJ1-4; D is perhaps TRBD1 (6 bases). Looked up from germline, CDR1 is KGHSH and CDR2 is LQKENI. The CDR3 is 17 amino acids. V gave up 3 bases and J gave up 2 bases, with 16 bases separating them. The CDR3 DNA is TGTGCCAGCTCACCCGGTTTGTCAGGGGCGACTAATGAAAAACTGTTTTTT. This gives the protein CASSPGLSGATNEKLFF.

The V gene is TRBV27, the J gene TRBJ2-7; 8 bases are a match to TRBD2. Per germline, CDR1 MNHEY and CDR2 SMNVEV (reference sequence). The trim removed 6 bases at V and 7 bases at J, leaving 14 bases unmatched. This CDR3 has 15 amino acids. The DNA for the CDR3 is TGTGCCAGCAGCAACCGCGGGGGGCCGTCTCGTGAGCAGTACTTC. Protein product: CASSNRGGPSREQYF.

The V gene is TRBV5-4, the J gene TRBJ1-1; D unclear. Germline V gives CDR1 SGHNT, CDR2 YYREEE (reference sequence). The length of the CDR3 is 14 residues. Deletions cut 1 base from V and 5 bases from J, with 12 bases between. CDR3 loop: CASSLSPRNTEAFF. The DNA for the CDR3 is TGTGCCAGCAGCTTGTCCCCGCGGAATACTGAAGCTTTCTTT. The full variable domain, rest sourced from reference TRBV5-4 and TRBJ1-1, is ETGVTQSPTHLIKTRGQQVTLRCSSQSGHNTVSWYQQALGQGPQFIFQYYREEENGRGNFPPRFSGLQFPNYSSELNVNALELDDSALYLCASSLSPRNTEAFFGQGTRLTVV.

This clonotype showed up many times. This chain links TRBV6-5 with TRBJ2-7; possible D gene TRBD1, 6 bases. CDR3 length: 20 residues. Trimming left V 4 bases short and J 4 bases short, with 32 bases between. Germline lookup yields CDR1 MNHEY and CDR2 SVGAGI. Written as DNA, the CDR3 is TGTGCCAGCAGTTTCCCGGGACAAACGGGGATACCAGAGGGTATATACGAGCAGTACTTC. Its translation: CASSFPGQTGIPEGIYEQYF.

The chain has TRBV20-1 and TRBJ1-3; D is uncertain. Trimming took 3 bases from V and 0 from J, leaving 6 bases between them. The CDR3 has 13 amino acids. Germline V CDR1 and CDR2: DFQATT, SNEGSKA (reference sequence). This CDR3 reads CSASSPSGNTIYF. In DNA form, the CDR3 reads TGCAGTGCTAGTTCTCCCTCTGGAAACACCATATATTTT.

The gene calls are TRBV7-9 and TRBJ2-1, with D maybe TRBD1 (5 bases). The length of the CDR3 is 16 residues. Per germline, CDR1 SEHNR and CDR2 FQNEAQ (reference sequence). V shed 5 bases and J shed 5 bases, with 19 bases lying between them. Here the CDR3 reads CASSNHPRTINNEQFF. In nucleotides, the CDR3 is TGTGCCAGCAGCAACCACCCCCGGACAATTAACAATGAGCAGTTCTTC.

This clonotype showed up just a few times. The chain links TRBV3-1 to TRBJ2-2; D possibly corresponds to TRBD2 (5 bases). From germline, CDR1 is LGHDT and CDR2 YNNKEL (reference sequence). Trimming took off 4 bases at V and 7 bases at J, with 10 bases between the two ends. This CDR3 comprises 13 residues. CDR3 protein: CASSPGGVGELFF. CDR3 nucleotides: TGTGCCAGCAGCCCCGGAGGCGTCGGGGAGCTGTTTTTT.

This clonotype was recorded a few times. The chain links TRBV7-6 to TRBJ2-1; D is uncertain. Germline V gene data show CDR1 as SGHVS and CDR2 as FNYEAQ. Trimming took off 4 bases at V and 6 bases at J, with 19 bases between the two ends. CDR3 length equals 16 residues. CDR3 nucleotide sequence: TGTGCCAGCAGCTCCCTTAAAGGTCGTTATGGCAATGAGCAGTTCTTC. Its translation is CASSSLKGRYGNEQFF.

V usage is TRBV19 and J usage is TRBJ1-5; D gene unclear. This CDR3 comprises 14 residues. V dropped 10 bases and J dropped 1 base, with 14 bases sitting between them. CDR1 and CDR2 from the germline V gene are LNHDA and SQIVND (reference sequence). CDR3 sequence (DNA): TGTGCCACCCTCGAGCGGGAGAGCAATCAGCCCCAGCATTTT. Amino acid sequence: CATLERESNQPQHF.

This clonotype was recorded many times. V usage is TRBV11-2 and J usage is TRBJ2-1; 7 bases fit TRBD1. Germline V gives CDR1 SGHAT, CDR2 FQNNGV. The CDR3 has 18 residues. The junction had 13 bases not matched to a gene; V was cut back by 0 bases and J by 5 bases. CDR3 residues: CASSLEGQSTALDNEQFF. CDR3 DNA: TGTGCCAGCAGCTTAGAGGGACAGAGTACCGCCCTTGACAATGAGCAGTTCTTC. Combining the CDR3 with reference TRBV11-2 and TRBJ2-1 gives the whole variable domain EAGVAQSPRYKIIEKRQSVAFWCNPISGHATLYWYQQILGQGPKLLIQFQNNGVVDDSQLPKDRFSAERLKGVDSTLKIQPAKLEDSAVYLCASSLEGQSTALDNEQFFGPGTRLTVL.

This clonotype was recorded a few times. CDR3 sequence reads: CASSLERQIYGYTF. In nucleotides, the CDR3 is TGTGCCAGCAGCTTGGAACGGCAGATCTATGGCTACACCTTC. The chain couples TRBV5-4 to TRBJ1-2; D call uncertain. CDR1 and CDR2 (germline): SGHNT, YYREEE (reference sequence). The CDR3 extends over 14 amino acids. V was trimmed by 0 bases and J by 4 bases, leaving 10 bases between them.

This clonotype occurred many times. The CDR3 loop reads CASRGQVGEKLFF. The CDR3 region has the DNA TGTGCCAGTAGGGGGCAGGTTGGCGAAAAACTGTTTTTT. J is TRBJ1-4 and V is TRBV7-2, with 7 bases lining up with TRBD1. The ends lost 9 bases at V and 8 bases at J; junction bases unmatched: 9. CDR3 size: 13 residues. The germline V gene encodes CDR1 SGHTA and CDR2 FQGNSA.

This clonotype was detected ten times or more. The chain carries TRBV27 and TRBJ1-5, with D possibly TRBD1 on 6 matching bases. This CDR3 region has 15 residues. Germline CDR1 MNHEY, CDR2 SMNVEV (reference sequence). Trimming removed 8 bases from V and 0 bases from J, with 14 bases in between. For the CDR3, the DNA is TGTGCCAGCTCGGGAGGGGGTCTTAGCAATCAGCCCCAGCATTTT. It specifies CASSGGGLSNQPQHF.

This clonotype was observed at least ten times. The genes are TRBV27 and TRBJ2-1, with D unresolved. This CDR3 contains 14 residues. V was clipped by 4 bases and J by 2 bases, with 9 bases between them. Germline CDR1 is MNHEY and CDR2 is SMNVEV (reference sequence). In DNA, the CDR3 is TGTGCCAGCAGTTCGGCCAGGACCTACAATGAGCAGTTCTTC. Amino acids: CASSSARTYNEQFF.

This clonotype was counted many times. The chain recombines TRBV7-9 with TRBJ2-5, with 10 positions matching TRBD2. In germline, CDR1 is SEHNR, CDR2 FQNEAQ (reference sequence). The CDR3 covers 15 residues. The V segment lost 3 bases and the J segment 4 bases; nucleotides outside the gene matches: 5. DNA of the CDR3: TGTGCCAGCAGCTTTGTAGCGGGAGGCGGAGAGACCCAGTACTTC. Translated: CASSFVAGGGETQYF.

J is TRBJ2-3 and V is TRBV3-1; TRBD1 matches at 10 bases. V trimming: 11 bases; J trimming: 6 bases; junction bases outside the gene matches: 11. The CDR3 contains 14 residues. Germline CDR1 is LGHDT and CDR2 is YNNKEL (reference sequence). The CDR3 DNA is TGTGCCTGCCGGGACAGGGGCCTTTCCGATACGCAGTATTTT. Translating it yields CACRDRGLSDTQYF.

This chain joins TRBV10-3 and TRBJ2-1; TRBD2 is a possible D gene (6 bases). This CDR3 is 13 amino acids long. Germline assignment: CDR1 ENHRY and CDR2 SYGVKD. Deletions cut 0 bases from V and 7 bases from J, with 7 bases between. DNA for the CDR3: TGTGCCATCAGTGAGTCGGGGGGAAATGAGCAGTTCTTC. Translation: CAISESGGNEQFF.

At least ten counts were recorded for this clonotype. This chain connects TRBV6-1 to TRBJ2-1, with 16 bases fitting TRBD2. CDR3 size: 19 residues. Germline trimming cut 7 bases from V and 3 bases from J; bases unmatched to any gene: 12. CDR1 is MNHNS and CDR2 is SASEGT in the germline V gene. The CDR3 sequence is CASNPSGTSGGAGYNEQFF. Here the CDR3 DNA reads TGTGCCAGCAATCCGTCCGGGACTAGCGGGGGGGCTGGCTACAATGAGCAGTTCTTC.

This rearrangement joins TRBV5-1 to TRBJ2-1; perhaps TRBD2 as D (6 bases). This CDR3 comprises 15 residues. Germline V gives CDR1 SGHRS, CDR2 YFSETQ. Deletions cut 2 bases from V and 15 bases from J, with 24 bases between. The CDR3 DNA sequence: TGCGCCAGCAGCTTTGGTGGAGGTCATAGCGGTCCGGGGTTCTTC. This encodes CASSFGGGHSGPGFF. Together with reference TRBV5-1 and TRBJ2-1, the CDR3 gives the full variable domain: KAGVTQTPRYLIKTRGQQVTLSCSPISGHRSVSWYQQTPGQGLQFLFEYFSETQRNKGNFPGRFSGRQFSNSRSEMNVSTLELGDSALYLCASSFGGGHSGPGFFGPGTRLTVL.

This clonotype occurred many times. The V gene is TRBV12-3 or TRBV12-4, the J gene TRBJ1-6; the D is unclear. V was pared by 3 bases and J by 7 bases, with 7 bases between. The CDR3 covers 13 residues. The chain's CDR3 is CASSFRRNSPLHF. Here the CDR3 DNA reads TGTGCCAGCAGTTTCAGGAGGAATTCACCCCTCCACTTT.

Notes on this clonotype: A much larger clonotype is one base distant, so this may be a read error. V and J are TRBV28 and TRBJ2-7; D is possibly TRBD2 (5 bases). This CDR3 is built from 13 residues. Germline CDR1 is MDHEN and CDR2 is SYDVKM. The CDR3 reads CASSDPGYQRLDF. The CDR3 bases are TGTGCCAGCAGTGACCCGGGATACCAAAGGCTGGACTTC. The entire variable domain, with the rest obtained from reference TRBV28 and TRBJ2-7, is as follows: DVKVTQSSRYLVKRTGEKVFLECVQDMDHENMFWYRQDPGLGLRLIYFSYDVKMKEKGDIPEGYSVSREKKERFSLILESASTNQTSMYLCASSDPGYQRLDFGPGTRLTVT.

This clonotype was counted ten times or more. The V call is TRBV15, the J call TRBJ1-1; the D gene is possibly TRBD1 (6 bases). Trimming took off 8 bases at V and 4 bases at J, with 17 bases between the two ends. The CDR3 loop spans 14 amino acids. Looked up from germline, CDR1 is LNHNV and CDR2 is YYDKDF (reference sequence). The chain's CDR3 is CATDSGVGFTEAFF. The DNA for the CDR3 is TGTGCCACCGACTCAGGGGTGGGATTCACTGAAGCTTTCTTT.

This clonotype was recorded a few times. This sequence joins TRBV11-2 and TRBJ1-6, with TRBD1 matching 8 bases. The CDR3 consists of 15 residues. CDR1 and CDR2 (germline): SGHAT, FQNNGV. The ends lost 1 base at V and 10 bases at J; junction bases unmatched: 6. The CDR3 sequence is CASSLGQGRSSPLHF. The CDR3 DNA sequence: TGTGCCAGCAGCTTAGGACAGGGGCGCAGCTCACCCCTCCACTTT.

The chain couples TRBV28 to TRBJ1-2; TRBD1 matches at 8 bases. CDR1 is MDHEN, CDR2 SYDVKM, per germline. The CDR3 length is 15 residues. The V gene end was trimmed by 6 bases and the J gene end by 7 bases; junction bases not matched to a gene: 13. CDR3 protein: CASSRRGRGPSGYTF. In DNA form, the CDR3 reads TGTGCCAGCAGCCGCAGGGGCAGGGGGCCTTCTGGCTACACCTTC.